Here is one T cell receptor beta chain with its context. This entry is derived from a study of blood T cell repertoires in COVID-19. Authors' methods: Researchers report that nucleated cell counts were estimated from reference gene primer amplification. Sequenced by immunoSEQ multiplex PCR; TCRdb stores in-frame clones only, minus some. V and J calls and clone size are as listed in that table; D and trimming were resolved from the DNA. The table records fewer than 35,000 clones, around 84% of them present only once. The receptor was derived from a human donor in a cohort sampled during active COVID-19. The sequenced sample was peripheral blood.

CDR3 loop: CAREGGPLHF. The CDR3 DNA sequence: TGTGCCAGGGAAGGAGGGCCCCTCCACTTT. The chain carries TRBV21-1 and TRBJ1-6. TRBV21-1 counts as a pseudogene. The CDR3 is 10 residues long.